This TCR beta chain came from a study of cytomegalovirus exposure and HLA in healthy donors. Overall study: HLA-typed donors were the source of 83 million or so unique TCRs, which an early data release held.

Comments on this clone: The antigen is unknown.

General observations from the study: As a later analysis showed, a missense DCLRE1C variant was linked to trimming of TCR beta V- and J-genes. Specific recognition of CMV antigens was confirmed in vitro for a few chains (all CMV-associated).

CDR1 and CDR2 from the germline V gene are SNHLY and FYNNEI. Trimming shortened V by 8 bases and J by 8 bases, and 27 bases separated the two germline ends. The CDR3 contains 16 residues. With 60 Vbeta and 13 Jbeta primers, the PCR was carried out. Sequenced by immunoSEQ multiplex PCR; TCRdb stores in-frame clones only, minus some. The sample records under 200,000 clones, 81% being singletons. The sample taken for sequencing was PBMCs. The V gene is TRBV2, the J gene TRBJ1-2; the D gene is possibly TRBD1 (6 bases). The clonotype was recovered from a woman aged 45-65 years in good health and CMV-seronegative. The CDR3 sequence: CASSPQGRGKGEGYTF. CDR3 DNA sequence: TGTGCCAGCTCGCCCCAGGGGCGGGGGAAGGGGGAAGGCTACACCTTC.